The 18 T cell receptor beta chains presented below share a single source sample, sequenced in a study of cytomegalovirus exposure and HLA in healthy donors. A multiplex PCR was run with 60 Vbeta primers and 13 Jbeta primers. Data came from immunoSEQ multiplex PCR; TCRdb stores just in-frame clones and leaves some out. The table records 70,000 to 80,000 clones, approximately 78% of them present only once. Sequenced input: PBMCs. The receptors originated from a man aged 18 to 35 in good health and CMV-seronegative.

This rearrangement joins TRBV7-2 to TRBJ2-7; no clear D gene. CDR1 and CDR2 from the germline V gene are SGHTA and FQGNSA. With 1 base removed from V and 4 bases from J, the gap between germline ends came to 5 bases. CDR3 size: 12 residues. Here the CDR3 DNA reads TGTGCCAGCAGCTTAGAGCATTACGAGCAGTACTTC. Protein: CASSLEHYEQYF.

The rearrangement joins TRBV5-8 to TRBJ2-2; D is possibly TRBD2 (5 bases). V was cut by 2 bases and J by 1 base, with 6 bases left in between. Looked up from germline, CDR1 is SGHTS and CDR2 is YDEGEE. The CDR3 spans 14 residues. CDR3 DNA: TGTGCCAGCAGCTTCAGCGGGAACACCGGGGAGCTGTTTTTT. Translation gives CASSFSGNTGELFF.

The rearrangement joins TRBV6-5 to TRBJ1-4; 11 bases are a match to TRBD1. The CDR3 is 15 amino acids. Per the germline V gene, CDR1 is MNHEY and CDR2 is SVGAGI. V gave up 5 bases and J gave up 7 bases; unmatched junction bases: 6. The CDR3 region is CASSRRGQGGEKLFF. Here the CDR3 DNA reads TGTGCCAGCAGTCGTAGGGGACAGGGGGGTGAAAAACTGTTTTTT.

The chain joins TRBV19 to TRBJ2-2; possibly TRBD1 for D (6 bases). The germline V gene encodes CDR1 LNHDA and CDR2 SQIVND (reference sequence). The CDR3 consists of 15 residues. Between the trimmed V and J ends, which lost 8 bases and 0 bases, there was a span of 13 bases. The CDR3: CASGRTVSNTGELFF. In DNA, the CDR3 is TGTGCCAGTGGCCGGACAGTTTCGAACACCGGGGAGCTGTTTTTT.

This clone was counted only a few times. The gene calls are TRBV18 and TRBJ1-1; no firm D call. The CDR3 is made up of 14 amino acids. V was trimmed by 2 bases and J by 4 bases, leaving 11 bases between them. Per germline, CDR1 KGHSH and CDR2 LQKENI. The CDR3 DNA sequence: TGTGCCAGCTCACCAGTCCAGGCGTCCACTGAAGCTTTCTTT. The encoded protein is CASSPVQASTEAFF. The variable domain in full, completed from reference TRBV18 and TRBJ1-1, reads NAGVMQNPRHLVRRRGQEARLRCSPMKGHSHVYWYRQLPEEGLKFMVYLQKENIIDESGMPKERFSAEFPKEGPSILRIQQVVRGDSAAYFCASSPVQASTEAFFGQGTRLTVV.

The V and J genes are TRBV5-1 and TRBJ1-3; perhaps TRBD1 as D (6 bases). The CDR3 is 15 residues long. Germline V gives CDR1 SGHRS, CDR2 YFSETQ. The germline V and J ends were trimmed by 0 bases and 1 base, with 8 bases remaining between them. Written as DNA, the CDR3 is TGCGCCAGCAGCTTGGACAGGGCATCTGGAAACACCATATATTTT. Amino acid sequence: CASSLDRASGNTIYF.

The rearrangement links TRBV28 to TRBJ1-1; D remains ambiguous. The CDR3 contains 14 residues. V lost 3 bases to trimming and J lost 6 bases, with 14 bases between them. CDR1 is MDHEN, CDR2 SYDVKM, per germline. CDR3 DNA sequence: TGTGCCAGCAGTTTCCCCCAGGTGATCTCTGAAGCTTTCTTT. This sequence encodes CASSFPQVISEAFF.

The chain combines TRBV13 with TRBJ1-4, with TRBD1 identical over 9 bases. The CDR3 consists of 16 residues. J lost 4 bases, V lost 6 bases, and 9 bases had no gene match. Germline CDR1 is PRHDT and CDR2 is FYEKMQ (reference sequence). The DNA for the CDR3 is TGTGCCAGCAGACCACAGGGGGCTGGTCGTAATGAAAAACTGTTTTTT. Protein product: CASRPQGAGRNEKLFF. Drawing the rest from reference TRBV13 and TRBJ1-4, the complete variable domain is AAGVIQSPRHLIKEKRETATLKCYPIPRHDTVYWYQQGPGQDPQFLISFYEKMQSDKGSIPDRFSAQQFSDYHSELNMSSLELGDSALYFCASRPQGAGRNEKLFFGSGTQLSVL.

The J gene is TRBJ2-7, the V gene TRBV27; TRBD1 is a possible D gene (5 bases). The V end was cut by 6 bases, the J end by 4 bases, with 16 bases between. The CDR3 is 14 residues long. Germline CDR1 is MNHEY and CDR2 is SMNVEV (reference sequence). The CDR3 bases are TGTGCCAGCAGGACCAGGGTTTTCCCTTACGAGCAGTACTTC. It encodes CASRTRVFPYEQYF.

J is TRBJ1-4 and V is TRBV18; TRBD1 is a possible D gene (5 bases). The CDR3 is 13 amino acids. V was clipped by 4 bases and J by 8 bases, with 11 bases between them. The germline gives CDR1 KGHSH, CDR2 LQKENI. CDR3 in DNA: TGTGCCAGCTCACTCCAGGGTGGGGAAAAACTGTTTTTT. Its protein is CASSLQGGEKLFF.

Only one count was recorded for this clone. The chain joins TRBV10-1 to TRBJ2-1; 10 bases are a match to TRBD1. The CDR3 sequence is 15 residues long. Per the germline V gene, CDR1 is WNHNN and CDR2 is SYGVQD (reference sequence). With V trimmed by 4 bases and J by 6 bases, 6 bases remained unmatched. The CDR3 region has the DNA TGCGCCAGCAGTGGTCGGACAGGGGGGGTCAATGAGCAGTTCTTC. Its translation is CASSGRTGGVNEQFF.

This sequence joins TRBV6-5 and TRBJ1-2; D is undetermined. CDR1 and CDR2 (germline): MNHEY, SVGAGI. The length of the CDR3 is 14 residues. Trimming took off 6 bases at V and 0 bases at J, with 11 bases between the two ends. The DNA of the CDR3 is TGTGCCAGCAGAGAAAATACAGCTAACTATGGCTACACCTTC. Translated: CASRENTANYGYTF.

V gene TRBV7-9 combines with J gene TRBJ2-7; 7 bases map to TRBD2. This CDR3 comprises 19 residues. Germline assignment: CDR1 SEHNR and CDR2 FQNEAQ (reference sequence). The V and J ends lost 6 bases and 4 bases, in that order; junction bases with no gene match: 24. In DNA, the CDR3 is TGTGCCAGCAGTCCTCAATTTGGGGGGAGGGGAGGAACCTTATACGAGCAGTACTTC. Its translation: CASSPQFGGRGGTLYEQYF.

The V and J genes are TRBV7-3 and TRBJ2-3; D uncertain. CDR1 is SGHTA and CDR2 is FQGTGA in the germline V gene. V was clipped by 2 bases and J by 2 bases, with 11 bases between them. This CDR3 is 15 amino acids long. For the CDR3, the DNA is TGTGCCAGCAGCTTAGGGCTAACAAACACAGATACGCAGTATTTT. Protein product: CASSLGLTNTDTQYF.

This clone was detected a few times. The chain has TRBV18 and TRBJ2-3; D gene ambiguous. The CDR3 loop spans 15 amino acids. V lost 2 bases to trimming and J lost 3 bases, with 12 bases between them. Germline lookup yields CDR1 KGHSH and CDR2 LQKENI. CDR3 coding DNA: TGTGCCAGCTCACCAGCCCGTGCTAGGACAGATACGCAGTATTTT. Protein sequence: CASSPARARTDTQYF.

This clone was detected a few times. The J gene is TRBJ2-2, the V gene TRBV7-9; TRBD1 aligns across 12 bases. V lost 5 bases and J lost 7; bases outside the gene matches: 5. Germline V lookup: CDR1 SEHNR, CDR2 FQNEAQ (reference sequence). This CDR3 spans 15 amino acids. In nucleotides, the CDR3 is TGTGCCAGCAGCCGCGGGACAGGGGGCGGCGGGGAGCTGTTTTTT. This sequence encodes CASSRGTGGGGELFF.

The chain carries TRBV6-6 and TRBJ1-2; TRBD1 matches at 7 bases. J was trimmed by 4 bases and V by 5 bases; bases with no gene match: 4. The germline V gene encodes CDR1 MNHNY and CDR2 SVGAGI (reference sequence). The CDR3 runs 13 residues. CDR3 DNA sequence: TGTGCCAGCAGTCCTACAGGGGTCTATGGCTACACCTTC. It specifies CASSPTGVYGYTF.

This chain links TRBV6-1 with TRBJ1-2; 7 positions agree with TRBD1. Germline CDR1 and CDR2: MNHNS and SASEGT. V gave up 2 bases and J gave up 7 bases; unmatched junction bases: 10. This CDR3 contains 15 residues. The CDR3 region has the DNA TGTGCCAGCAGTGAATCTGACAGGGCGGTGGGTGGCTACACCTTC. It yields the protein CASSESDRAVGGYTF.